This TCR beta chain was found in a study of blood T cell repertoires in COVID-19. Trimming removed 0 bases from V and 2 bases from J, with 12 bases in between. The CDR3 has 15 residues. Germline CDR1 and CDR2: SGHDT and YYEEEE. Some clones are missing from TCRdb's copy, which holds only in-frame ones; the method was immunoSEQ multiplex PCR. The sample has some 300,000 clones, 89% seen once; the top ten hold around a tenth. Source material: PBMCs or T cells enriched from blood (not recorded which). This receptor was taken from a woman in her 40s who had recovered from COVID-19. The chain uses TRBV5-6 and TRBJ2-7; TRBD1 is a possible D gene (5 bases). DNA of the CDR3: TGTGCCAGCAGCTTGGCGGGTCTAGGGGCCTACGAGCAGTACTTC. It translates to CASSLAGLGAYEQYF.